The clone carrying this T cell receptor beta chain was detected only a few times. Its antigen remains unknown. The data derive from a study of T cells in Graves' hyperthyroidism and ophthalmopathy. Study details: Specimen type is peripheral blood, collected at initial diagnosis prior to any treatment. General observations from the study: With a median lead of approximately 6.4 months before onset, the model predicted ophthalmopathy.

Reasons for excluding patients were uncontrolled infection, other autoimmune disease, pregnancy or lactation. The CDR3 consists of 18 residues. The V and J ends lost 5 bases and 2 bases respectively, with 20 bases between them. CDR1 and CDR2 from the germline V gene are KGHDR and SFDVKD. Amplified TCR beta CDR3 regions derived from RNA transcripts. TCR CDR3 regions were first amplified by RT-PCR with HTBI primers. TCRdb used MiXCR to reprocess the multiplex PCR reads, holding one entry per CDR3 protein. The table shows about 400,000 distinct CDR3 sequences, with 15% to 17% occurring only once. The sample comprised blood. This rearrangement joins TRBV24-1 to TRBJ2-2; weak D call: TRBD1 (5 bases). This sequence was found in a woman under 30 with Graves' hyperthyroidism. The CDR3 reads CATSAPIGAGPNTGELFF. In DNA form, the CDR3 reads TGTGCCACCAGTGCCCCAATAGGGGCAGGGCCCAACACCGGGGAGCTGTTTTTT.